This T cell receptor beta chain was identified during a study of blood T cell repertoires in COVID-19. Study details: The study drew acute and convalescent COVID-19 samples from the United States, Italy and Spain. Sources were T cells, B-cell-depleted T cells, or PBMCs; the material itself was cDNA or gDNA.

Germline V gene lookup returns CDR1 KGHSH and CDR2 LQKENI. Trimming pared 4 bases from V and 2 bases from J, leaving 9 bases between. The CDR3 is 15 residues long. In the study's own analysis: From reference gene primer amplification, estimates of nucleated cell counts were derived. The repertoire was sequenced with immunoSEQ multiplex PCR; TCRdb's copy has only in-frame clones and lacks some. V, J and clone size are those of that table, while D and trimming were read from the DNA. The sample has approximately 15,000 clones; approximately 88% are singletons. Sequencing was done on a sample of peripheral blood. This TCR came from a woman in her seventies in a cohort sampled during active or convalescent COVID-19. The gene calls are TRBV18 and TRBJ2-6, with unresolved D. CDR3 DNA sequence: TGTGCCAGCTCACAAGACATTGCTGGGGCCAACGTCCTGACTTTC. Translating it yields CASSQDIAGANVLTF.